Listed below are T cell receptor beta chains from one sample, sequenced in a study of identifying expanded T cells in peripheral blood. Produced via immunoSEQ multiplex PCR; TCRdb's table is partial and in-frame only. The data contain 91,000 or so clones, roughly 90% of them singletons. Input material: blood. The receptors come from a person aged 18 to 75 in good health. Each CDR3 is given with its conserved first and last residue. D genes are given only for firm matches. The size of a clone is reported for some rows only, either as once, few or many, or as a class for expanded clones.

V gene	clone size	J gene	D gene	CDR3 DNA	CDR3 protein
TRBV2	few	TRBJ2-3	TRBD2	TGTGCCAGCACTCGGACTAGCGGGGGGGCCATTCCAGATACGCAGTATTTT	CASTRTSGGAIPDTQYF
TRBV5-8	-	TRBJ1-2	-	TGTGCCAGCAGCTTGGCCGTTGGCTACACCTTC	CASSLAVGYTF
TRBV6-4	-	TRBJ2-3	-	TGTGCCAGCAGCGAACAGGGAAGAGATACGCAGTATTTT	CASSEQGRDTQYF
TRBV6-1	-	TRBJ2-7	-	TGTGCCAGCAGGGCCCGGGCCGGGTACGAGCAGTACTTC	CASRARAGYEQYF
TRBV11-2	-	TRBJ2-5	TRBD2	TGTGCCAGCAGCGTAGCGGGGCAAGAGACCCAGTACTTC	CASSVAGQETQYF
TRBV18	-	TRBJ2-7	-	TGTGCCAGCTCACCACCCCAGGGGCAGGAGCAGTACTTC	CASSPPQGQEQYF
TRBV19	-	TRBJ2-5	-	TGTGCCAGTAGTATTGGGGCAGTCCAAGAGACCCAGTACTTC	CASSIGAVQETQYF
TRBV18	-	TRBJ1-5	-	TGTGCCAGCTCACCTCCAAACTATAGCAATCAGCCCCAGCATTTT	CASSPPNYSNQPQHF
TRBV6-6	-	TRBJ2-7	TRBD2	TGTGCCAGCAGTTACTCTCGGGAGGGCTACGAGCAGTACTTC	CASSYSREGYEQYF
TRBV19	-	TRBJ1-1	TRBD1	TGTGCCAGTAGTAGCGGACAGGGTAGGTCTGAAGCTTTCTTT	CASSSGQGRSEAFF
TRBV9	-	TRBJ2-7	TRBD2	TGTGCCAGCAGCGTCGCCGGGACTAGGTCCTACGAGCAGTACTTC	CASSVAGTRSYEQYF
TRBV9	-	TRBJ2-2	TRBD2	TGTGCCAGCAGCGTAGCCGGGCCACTAGCGGGAGTGGCCGGGGAGCTGTTTTTT	CASSVAGPLAGVAGELFF
TRBV7-3	-	TRBJ1-6	-	TGTGCCAGCAGCTTAACGGCGAGCTCCTATAATTCACCCCTCCACTTT	CASSLTASSYNSPLHF
TRBV4-1	-	TRBJ2-7	-	TGCGCCAGCAGCCAAGTCGGGGTCTCCGAGCAGTACTTC	CASSQVGVSEQYF
TRBV14	-	TRBJ2-1	-	TGTGCCAGCAGCCAAGATTTGACAATCGAGCAGTTCTTC	CASSQDLTIEQFF
TRBV30	-	TRBJ1-4	-	TGTGCCTGGAGCAAGCCGGGGGCAACTAATGAAAAACTGTTTTTT	CAWSKPGATNEKLFF
TRBV7-9	-	TRBJ2-5	-	TGTGCCAGCAGCTTAGCCGACATATCCTGGGGGACCCAGTACTTC	CASSLADISWGTQYF
TRBV6-5	-	TRBJ1-5	TRBD1	TGTGCCAGCAGTCGACAGGGAGGGACTCAGCCCCAGCATTTT	CASSRQGGTQPQHF
TRBV15	-	TRBJ2-2	-	TGTGCCACCAGCCGAGCGAACACCGGGGAGCTGTTTTTT	CATSRANTGELFF
TRBV4-2	once	TRBJ2-7	TRBD1	TGTGCCAGCAGCTTCGGGACAGATTCCTACGAGCAGTACTTC	CASSFGTDSYEQYF
TRBV5-1	-	TRBJ2-4	TRBD1	TGCGCCAGCCACCCGGGACAGGGGCTTAACATTCAGTACTTC	CASHPGQGLNIQYF
TRBV7-9	-	TRBJ1-5	-	TGTGCCAGCAGCGGAACTAATCAGCCCCAGCATTTT	CASSGTNQPQHF
TRBV28	once	TRBJ1-2	-	TGTGCCAGCAGTCCCGCGGGGAATTTTGGCTACACCTTC	CASSPAGNFGYTF
TRBV19	-	TRBJ1-1	-	TGTGCCAGTAGTGGCCAGGCGACGAACACTGAAGCTTTCTTT	CASSGQATNTEAFF
TRBV7-2	-	TRBJ1-4	TRBD1	TGTGCCAGCAGTTTAATGACAGGGTTCGGTGAAAAACTGTTTTTT	CASSLMTGFGEKLFF
TRBV15	-	TRBJ1-5	-	TGTGCCACCAGCAGACCAGACAGGAATCAGCCCCAGCATTTT	CATSRPDRNQPQHF
TRBV6-1	once	TRBJ1-4	-	TGTGCCAGCAGTGAAGCCGGGGCTAATGAAAAACTGTTTTTT	CASSEAGANEKLFF
TRBV5-1	few	TRBJ2-5	TRBD1	TGCGCCAGCAGCTTACCTCCGGGACAGGGCGGGGGACAAGAGACCCAGTACTTC	CASSLPPGQGGGQETQYF
TRBV2	-	TRBJ2-5	-	TGTGCCAGCAGTTTTGCCCAGGGCCGACAAGAGACCCAGTACTTC	CASSFAQGRQETQYF
TRBV6-1	-	TRBJ2-3	TRBD2	TGTGCCAGCAGAGCCCCTAGCGGAGGCACAGATACGCAGTATTTT	CASRAPSGGTDTQYF
TRBV5-6	-	TRBJ1-1	-	TGTGCCAGCAGCTTGCAAAGGGTTGGAGCTTTCTTT	CASSLQRVGAFF
TRBV28	-	TRBJ2-3	-	TGTGCCAGCAGTTTCCAGGATACGCAGTATTTT	CASSFQDTQYF
TRBV5-4	-	TRBJ1-1	-	TGTGCCAGCAGCTTGGGGGGGGCGAACACTGAAGCTTTCTTT	CASSLGGANTEAFF
TRBV5-6	-	TRBJ2-7	TRBD2	TGTGCCAGCAGCCCTCCCGGGAGGAGCTCCTACGAGCAGTACTTC	CASSPPGRSSYEQYF
TRBV19	-	TRBJ1-1	-	TGTGCCAGTGATCTTGGCAGCTTGAACACTGAAGCTTTCTTT	CASDLGSLNTEAFF
TRBV27	-	TRBJ1-2	-	TGTGCCAGCACCTCTCACGAGTTGGGACCCAACTATGGCTACACCTTC	CASTSHELGPNYGYTF
TRBV9	-	TRBJ2-7	-	TGTGCCAGCAGCGTAGGGACAGCGAGCTCCTACGAGCAGTACTTC	CASSVGTASSYEQYF
TRBV9	once	TRBJ1-2	-	TGTGCCAGCAGCGTAGAGGGGGTTAGTGAGAACTATGGCTACACCTTC	CASSVEGVSENYGYTF
TRBV28	-	TRBJ2-2	-	TGTGCCAGCAGAAACGGGGGGCGTACCGGGGAGCTGTTTTTT	CASRNGGRTGELFF
TRBV6-5	once	TRBJ2-7	-	TGTGCCAGCAGTGTCCAAGGGGGCTCCTACGAGCAGTACTTC	CASSVQGGSYEQYF
TRBV27	once	TRBJ2-7	TRBD1	TGTGCCAGCAGTTTGACAGGGGCTGCCTACGAGCAGTACTTC	CASSLTGAAYEQYF
TRBV5-4	-	TRBJ1-2	TRBD1	TGTGCCAGCAGCCTGGACAGGAATAACTATGGCTACACCTTC	CASSLDRNNYGYTF
TRBV15	-	TRBJ2-2	TRBD1	TGTGCCACCAGCCCGACAGGGTACACCGGGGAGCTGTTTTTT	CATSPTGYTGELFF
TRBV5-6	-	TRBJ1-5	TRBD1	TGTGCCAGCAGCCTCGGGACAGCATATAGCAATCAGCCCCAGCATTTT	CASSLGTAYSNQPQHF
TRBV7-6	-	TRBJ2-2	TRBD1	TGTGCCAGCAGCCTTCCAGACAGGGGAAAGAACACCGGGGAGCTGTTTTTT	CASSLPDRGKNTGELFF
TRBV5-3	-	TRBJ1-2	-	TGTGCCAGAAGCTTGAGTCTCCGGGACTATGGCTACACCTTC	CARSLSLRDYGYTF
TRBV9	-	TRBJ1-1	TRBD1	TGTGCCAGCAGCCCCCGACAGGGCGGCCCCTTTGAAGCTTTCTTT	CASSPRQGGPFEAFF
TRBV5-8	-	TRBJ1-5	-	TGTGCCAGCAGCTTGCCGGGGTTTCAGCCCCAGCATTTT	CASSLPGFQPQHF
TRBV7-6	-	TRBJ2-7	-	TGTGCCAGCAGCTTAGTTTCCCCACAGGGCGAAATTCCCTACGAGCAGTACTTC	CASSLVSPQGEIPYEQYF
TRBV28	-	TRBJ1-1	-	TGTGCCAGCAGTTTCGAGTACACTGAAGCTTTCTTT	CASSFEYTEAFF
TRBV18	-	TRBJ1-2	-	TGTGCCAGCTCACCATTAGAACTGGGTTTTCGGGCACCCGGCTACACCTTC	CASSPLELGFRAPGYTF
TRBV9	-	TRBJ2-3	TRBD2	TGTGCCAGCAGCGGTCGACTAGCGGGGGGGCCCACAGATACGCAGTATTTT	CASSGRLAGGPTDTQYF
TRBV5-1	-	TRBJ2-3	TRBD2	TGCGCCAGCAGCATCCGCCCCTCAACTAGCGGCGGAGATACGCAGTATTTT	CASSIRPSTSGGDTQYF
TRBV7-9	once	TRBJ1-5	TRBD1	TGTGCCAGCAGCCATGGTGACAGGGAGGATAAGCCCCAGCATTTT	CASSHGDREDKPQHF
TRBV6-4	-	TRBJ1-6	-	TGTGCCAGCAGTGACGGAGACCCCTATTCACCCCTCCACTTT	CASSDGDPYSPLHF
TRBV27	-	TRBJ2-3	TRBD1	TGTGCCAGAAACAGGGGTACTTCAAGGACAGATACGCAGTATTTT	CARNRGTSRTDTQYF
TRBV11-2	-	TRBJ2-7	TRBD1	TGTGCCAGCAGCTTACTCGAGTTGGTGGCAGGGGGATCCTACGAGCAGTACTTC	CASSLLELVAGGSYEQYF
TRBV5-1	few	TRBJ1-3	-	TGCGCCAGCCAGAGGGACACTGGAGGGACCATATATTTT	CASQRDTGGTIYF
TRBV19	-	TRBJ2-3	-	TGTGCCAGTAGTATTGTGGGCGGGGGCGGTGGAGATACGCAGTATTTT	CASSIVGGGGGDTQYF